This T cell receptor (beta chain) derives from a study of cytomegalovirus exposure and HLA in healthy donors. Whole-study findings and limits: From TCR beta sequences, most subjects' HLA-A and HLA-B alleles were reportedly predicted accurately. According to an earlier analysis, most TCR beta V segments yielded productive rearrangements about 90% or about 30% of the time. Most CMV-associated TCR beta chains appeared HLA-restricted in a later analysis. In a later analysis, V- and J-gene trimming of beta chains associated with a DCLRE1C missense variant, replicated independently.

As regards this clone: Its antigen is unidentified.

Germline V gives CDR1 SNHLY, CDR2 FYNNEI. Unmatched junction bases numbered 3, after V lost 8 bases and J lost 4 bases. This CDR3 has 13 residues. Primers: 60 Vbeta forward and 13 Jbeta reverse. Clones were sequenced by immunoSEQ multiplex PCR, and TCRdb holds only the in-frame ones, with some missing. Of 160,000 or so clones listed, 80% to 90% are singletons. Sequencing was carried out using PBMCs. This chain connects TRBV2 to TRBJ1-4, with 8 nucleotides matching TRBD1. This sequence was found in a woman in her late teens or twenties in good health and CMV-seronegative. CDR3 DNA sequence: TGTGCCAGCGTGGGACAGGATAATGAAAAACTGTTTTTT. This translates into CASVGQDNEKLFF.